The 9 T cell receptor beta chains below come from one sample, sequenced in a study of T cell responses to AZD1222 COVID-19 vaccine. Clones were sequenced by immunoSEQ multiplex PCR, and TCRdb holds only the in-frame ones, with some missing. The repertoire holds around 120,000 clones, with 93% as singletons. Sequenced here: peripheral blood, sampled on day 0 of AZD1222 vaccination. The receptors originated from an adult in good health.

This rearrangement joins TRBV7-9 to TRBJ2-7; D gene unclear. This CDR3 is 13 amino acids long. Trimming cost V 7 bases and J 5 bases, with 15 bases left between them. Germline values: CDR1 SEHNR, CDR2 FQNEAQ (reference sequence). CDR3 region: CASTPGFSDEQYF. In DNA form, the CDR3 reads TGTGCCAGCACCCCAGGCTTTTCCGACGAGCAGTACTTC.

This chain uses TRBV3-1 (or the pseudogene TRBV3-2) with TRBJ1-2, with D perhaps TRBD1 (5 bases). V was cut by 5 bases and J by 5 bases, with 18 bases left in between. Germline-derived CDR1 and CDR2 are LGHDT and YNNKEL (reference sequence). The CDR3 totals 15 residues. Here the CDR3 DNA reads TGTGCCAGCAGCTTTTCAACAGGATCTGGGTATGGCTACACCTTC. Protein sequence: CASSFSTGSGYGYTF.

This chain connects TRBV11-2 to TRBJ2-1; D might be TRBD2 (6 bases). The V end was cut by 2 bases, the J end by 7 bases, with 15 bases between. The CDR3 covers 15 residues. The V gene's germline CDR1 is SGHAT and CDR2 FQNNGV. The CDR3, as DNA: TGTGCCAGCAGCTTACAGCGCGGGATCGCGAATGAGCAGTTCTTC. Translated: CASSLQRGIANEQFF.

V and J are TRBV11-1 and TRBJ2-1; D is possibly TRBD2 (6 bases). V was cut by 6 bases and J by 4 bases, with 16 bases left in between. The germline CDR1 and CDR2 sequences are SGHAT and FQDESV (reference sequence). The CDR3 length is 15 residues. The CDR3 DNA follows: TGTGCCAGCAGTAATAGACTAGAGTGGTACAATGAGCAGTTCTTC. Amino acid sequence: CASSNRLEWYNEQFF.

The chain is built from TRBV12-3 or TRBV12-4 and TRBJ1-5; maybe TRBD1 (5 bases). Trimming took off 3 bases at V and 9 bases at J, with 9 bases between the two ends. This CDR3 has 12 residues. This CDR3 reads CASSLGVRPQHF. DNA of the CDR3: TGTGCCAGCAGTTTGGGGGTTCGGCCCCAGCATTTT.

V usage is TRBV4-1 and J usage is TRBJ1-6, with unresolved D. The CDR3 spans 13 residues. V was cut by 2 bases and J by 13 bases, with 12 bases left in between. Germline V CDR1 and CDR2: MGHRA, YSYEKL. The CDR3 DNA follows: TGCGCCAGCAGCCAATTGAGGGTAGCCCCCCTCCACTTT. This translates into CASSQLRVAPLHF.

This clone appeared once. The rearrangement links TRBV6-1 to TRBJ2-3; TRBD1 agrees at 7 bases. Per the germline V gene, CDR1 is MNHNS and CDR2 is SASEGT. Trimming cost V 3 bases and J 0 bases; bases outside gene matches: 6. The CDR3 runs to 16 residues. The CDR3, as DNA: TGTGCCAGCAGTGATTGGTCAGGGGGTAGCACAGATACGCAGTATTTT. Encoded protein: CASSDWSGGSTDTQYF.

The chain employs TRBV12-3 or TRBV12-4 and TRBJ2-5; D gene unclear. The V gene lost 5 bases and the J gene lost 3 bases, with 4 bases spanning the gap. The CDR3 length is 11 residues. CDR3 residues: CASSPKETQYF. In nucleotides, the CDR3 is TGTGCCAGCAGTCCAAAAGAGACCCAGTACTTC.

V is TRBV4-1 and J is TRBJ2-3; TRBD2 aligns across 13 bases. The junction had 7 bases not matched to a gene; V was cut back by 10 bases and J by 0 bases. Germline-derived CDR1 and CDR2 are MGHRA and YSYEKL. This CDR3 has 16 amino acids. The CDR3 loop is CATRLAGGGSTDTQYF. CDR3 DNA sequence: TGCGCCACCAGACTAGCGGGAGGAGGGAGCACAGATACGCAGTATTTT.